The entry below describes one T cell receptor (beta chain). Its cognate antigen is unknown. Other nucleotide sequences in the sample specify the same CDR3. The CDR3 totals 15 residues. Germline-derived CDR1 and CDR2 are WSHSY and SAAADI. Between the trimmed V and J ends, which lost 3 bases and 0 bases, there was a span of 10 bases. The data were obtained in a study of cytomegalovirus exposure and HLA in healthy donors. Study-wide findings and caveats: Analyzed later, association rates of TCRs varied across HLA loci, with DRB1 most and HLA-C fewest.

It was with 60 Vbeta and 13 Jbeta primers that the PCR ran. Data came from immunoSEQ multiplex PCR; TCRdb stores just in-frame clones and leaves some out. This sample carries some 200,000 clones, over 75% of them seen once, and the ten largest clones take under 3%. This receptor was identified in a young woman in good health and CMV-seronegative. The V call is TRBV10-2, the J call TRBJ2-3, with TRBD2 as a possible D gene (6 bases). Sequencing was carried out using PBMCs. CDR3 loop: CASSEGGASTDTQYF. The CDR3 region has the DNA TGCGCCAGCAGTGAAGGCGGGGCTAGCACAGATACGCAGTATTTT.